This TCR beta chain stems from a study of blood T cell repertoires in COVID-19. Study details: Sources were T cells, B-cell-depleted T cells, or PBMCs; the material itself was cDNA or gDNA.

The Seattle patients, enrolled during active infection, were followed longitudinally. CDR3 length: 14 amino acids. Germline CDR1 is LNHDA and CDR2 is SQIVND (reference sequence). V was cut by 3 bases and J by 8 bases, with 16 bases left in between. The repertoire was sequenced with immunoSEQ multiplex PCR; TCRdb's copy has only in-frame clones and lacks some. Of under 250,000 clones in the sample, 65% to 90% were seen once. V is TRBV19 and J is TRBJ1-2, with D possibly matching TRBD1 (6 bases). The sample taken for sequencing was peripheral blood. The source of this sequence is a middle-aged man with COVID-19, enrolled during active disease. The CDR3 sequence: CASSMAGGLEGYTF. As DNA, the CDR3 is TGTGCCAGTAGTATGGCTGGGGGCCTGGAAGGCTACACCTTC.